This T cell receptor (beta chain) emerged from a study of neurological immune-mediated disorders. Study findings and constraints: The level of TCR clonal expansion was highest in patients with HTLV-1-associated myelopathy and lowest in multiple sclerosis, where it fell below the level seen in healthy controls.

The CDR3 sequence is 14 residues long. In germline, CDR1 is DFQATT, CDR2 SNEGSKA (reference sequence). V lost 6 bases and J lost 0, with 12 bases in between. This clonotype is labeled medium-sized. No antigen is known for it. Whenever a sequencing run was performed, it yielded over 190 million TCR-beta sequences from 15-18 subjects. MiXCR was run by TCRdb on the 5' RACE reads, yielding one entry per CDR3 protein. The sample lists about 19,000 distinct CDR3 sequences, 6% to 8% occurring once. The chain has TRBV20-1 and TRBJ1-5; D gene uncertain. Source material: CD8+ T cells from blood. This clonotype was obtained from a woman in her 30s with HTLV-1-associated myelopathy (HAM/TSP). The CDR3, as DNA: TGCAGTGCCAAAGACGGAAATAGCAATCAGCCCCAGCATTTT. Translating gives CSAKDGNSNQPQHF.